These 10 T cell receptor beta chains were sequenced from one sample in a study of T cells after yellow fever vaccination. In TCRdb, the 5' RACE reads were re-called with MiXCR into one record per CDR3 protein. The sample includes nearly 550,000 distinct CDR3 sequences, 15% to 20% of them seen just once. The sample here was PBMCs, taken 15 days after the yellow fever booster vaccination. These receptors were collected from a man aged 30-40 years who received the YFV17D yellow fever vaccine.

The rearrangement uses TRBV28 and TRBJ2-1; TRBD2 matches at 8 bases. The CDR3 extends over 15 amino acids. Trimming removed 7 bases from V and 8 bases from J; junction bases left unmatched: 13. CDR1 and CDR2 (germline): MDHEN, SYDVKM. CDR3 sequence: CASIAEGTSGYEQFF. The DNA for the CDR3 is TGTGCCAGCATCGCAGAAGGGACTAGTGGGTATGAGCAGTTCTTC.

In this sample, this clonotype turned up a few times. The rearrangement links TRBV21-1 to TRBJ2-1; the table's D call of TRBD1 was not tested on the DNA. TRBV21-1 is labeled a pseudogene. The CDR3 length is 15 residues. CDR3 protein: CASSTFRGPYNEQFF. For the CDR3, the DNA is TGTGCCAGCAGCACCTTTCGCGGGCCCTACAATGAGCAGTTCTTC.

This clonotype was counted a few times. The V call is TRBV12-3 or TRBV12-4, the J call TRBJ2-2, with a possible D match to TRBD1 (5 bases). With 8 bases removed from V and 9 bases from J, the gap between germline ends came to 16 bases. The CDR3 spans 13 residues. The CDR3 protein is CASGAPIFRELFF. The DNA of the CDR3 is TGTGCCAGCGGGGCCCCAATCTTCAGGGAGCTGTTTTTT.

V and J are TRBV27 and TRBJ2-3, with 13 bases that match TRBD2. CDR1 and CDR2 (germline): MNHEY, SMNVEV (reference sequence). The CDR3 contains 16 residues. J lost 6 bases, V lost 7 bases, and 10 bases had no gene match. This chain's CDR3 is CASNRTSGRFGDTQYF. The CDR3 region has the DNA TGTGCCAGCAATAGGACTAGCGGGAGATTCGGGGATACGCAGTATTTT.

The gene calls are TRBV5-1 and TRBJ1-1; D gene uncertain. The CDR3 has 13 amino acids. V gave up 0 bases and J gave up 11 bases, with 14 bases separating them. The germline V gene has CDR1 SGHRS and CDR2 YFSETQ. The CDR3 sequence: CASSLDASHRAFF. In DNA, the CDR3 is TGCGCCAGCAGCTTGGATGCCAGCCATAGGGCTTTCTTT.

This clonotype was recorded a few times. The V and J genes are TRBV6-5 and TRBJ2-3, with 11 bases aligning to TRBD2. This CDR3 contains 16 residues. V lost 4 bases to trimming and J lost 5 bases; unmatched junction nucleotides: 8. Germline V gives CDR1 MNHEY, CDR2 SVGAGI. CDR3 nucleotide sequence: TGTGCCAGCAGTTCCGGACTAGCGGGCCGGGGAGATACGCAGTATTTT. This sequence encodes CASSSGLAGRGDTQYF.

CDR3 nucleotides: TGTGCCAGCACCGTCGGGGCAGGGCACCTCTACGAGCAGTACTTC. Amino acid sequence: CASTVGAGHLYEQYF. The chain has TRBV11-2 and TRBJ2-7; D may correspond to TRBD1 or TRBD2 (5 bases each). The germline V gene has CDR1 SGHAT and CDR2 FQNNGV. V was pared by 7 bases and J by 3 bases, with 19 bases between. The CDR3 is 15 residues long.

This clonotype has ten or more counts. The rearrangement links TRBV10-3 to TRBJ2-2; 7 nucleotides line up with TRBD1. The V gene end was trimmed by 10 bases and the J gene end by 1 base; junction bases not matched to a gene: 9. Per germline, CDR1 ENHRY and CDR2 SYGVKD. The CDR3 covers 15 residues. CDR3 amino acids: CASLRGTENTGELFF. In DNA form, the CDR3 reads TGTGCCAGCCTGAGGGGGACAGAGAACACCGGGGAGCTGTTTTTT.

This chain uses TRBV29-1 with TRBJ2-1; possibly TRBD2 for D (5 bases). The V gene's germline CDR1 is SQVTM and CDR2 ANQGSEA. Trimming took off 2 bases at V and 2 bases at J, with 13 bases between the two ends. The CDR3 loop spans 15 amino acids. The CDR3 loop is CSVEIVGETYNEQFF. Written as DNA, the CDR3 is TGCAGCGTTGAAATAGTGGGAGAAACCTACAATGAGCAGTTCTTC.

This chain connects TRBV5-4 to TRBJ2-7; TRBD2 agrees at 11 bases. Germline trimming cut 0 bases from V and 4 bases from J; bases unmatched to any gene: 6. Germline CDR1 and CDR2: SGHNT and YYREEE (reference sequence). The CDR3 extends over 16 amino acids. In nucleotides, the CDR3 is TGTGCCAGCAGCTTGGGAAAGACTAGCGGGAATTACGAGCAGTACTTC. The encoded protein is CASSLGKTSGNYEQYF. Full variable domain (rest looked up from reference TRBV5-4 and TRBJ2-7): ETGVTQSPTHLIKTRGQQVTLRCSSQSGHNTVSWYQQALGQGPQFIFQYYREEENGRGNFPPRFSGLQFPNYSSELNVNALELDDSALYLCASSLGKTSGNYEQYFGPGTRLTVT.